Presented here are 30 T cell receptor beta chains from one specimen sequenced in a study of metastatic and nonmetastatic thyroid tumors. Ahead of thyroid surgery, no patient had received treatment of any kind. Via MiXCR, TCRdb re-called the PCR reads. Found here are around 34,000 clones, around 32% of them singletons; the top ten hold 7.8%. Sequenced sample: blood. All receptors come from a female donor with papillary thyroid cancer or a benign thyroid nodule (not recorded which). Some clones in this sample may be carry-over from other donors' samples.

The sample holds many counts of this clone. CDR3 amino acids: CASSELAGGQDTQYF. DNA of the CDR3: TGCGCCAGCAGTGAACTAGCGGGGGGCCAAGATACGCAGTATTTT. V gene TRBV10-2 combines with J gene TRBJ2-3; 12 bases are a match to TRBD2. The germline gives CDR1 WSHSY, CDR2 SAAADI. With V trimmed by 3 bases and J by 5 bases, 3 bases remained unmatched. This CDR3 contains 15 residues.

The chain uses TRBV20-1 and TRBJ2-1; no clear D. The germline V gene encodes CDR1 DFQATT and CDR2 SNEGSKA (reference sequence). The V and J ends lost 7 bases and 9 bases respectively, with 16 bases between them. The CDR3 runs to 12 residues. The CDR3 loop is CSVRVLGIEQFF. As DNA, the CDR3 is TGCAGTGTACGGGTTTTAGGAATTGAGCAGTTCTTC.

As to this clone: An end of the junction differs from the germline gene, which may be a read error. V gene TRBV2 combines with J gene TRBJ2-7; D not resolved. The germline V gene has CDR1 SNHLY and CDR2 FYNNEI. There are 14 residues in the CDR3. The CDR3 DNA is TGTGCCATCAGTCCAAGGTCCACCTGGGACGAGCAGTACTTC. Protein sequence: CAISPRSTWDEQYF.

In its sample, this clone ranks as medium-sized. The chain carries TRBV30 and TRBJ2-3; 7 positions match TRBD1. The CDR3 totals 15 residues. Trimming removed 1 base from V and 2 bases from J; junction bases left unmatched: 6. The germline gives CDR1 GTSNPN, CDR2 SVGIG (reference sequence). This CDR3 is CAWSDRGGFTDTQYF. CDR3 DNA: TGTGCCTGGAGTGACAGGGGCGGATTCACAGATACGCAGTATTTT.

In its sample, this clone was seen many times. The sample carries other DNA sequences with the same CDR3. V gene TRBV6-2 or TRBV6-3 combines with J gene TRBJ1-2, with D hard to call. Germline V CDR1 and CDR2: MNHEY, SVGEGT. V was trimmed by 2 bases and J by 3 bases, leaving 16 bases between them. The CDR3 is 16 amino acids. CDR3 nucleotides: TGTGCCAGCAGTTACACCCTACTGGGGTTGGACTATGGCTACACCTTC. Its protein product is CASSYTLLGLDYGYTF.

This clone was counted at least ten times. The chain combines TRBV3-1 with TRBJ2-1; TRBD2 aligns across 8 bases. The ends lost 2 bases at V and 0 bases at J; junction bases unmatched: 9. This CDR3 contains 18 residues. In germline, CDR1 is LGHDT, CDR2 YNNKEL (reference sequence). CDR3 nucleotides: TGTGCCAGCAGCCAACCGGACACTAGCGGAGGCTCCTACAATGAGCAGTTCTTC. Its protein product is CASSQPDTSGGSYNEQFF.

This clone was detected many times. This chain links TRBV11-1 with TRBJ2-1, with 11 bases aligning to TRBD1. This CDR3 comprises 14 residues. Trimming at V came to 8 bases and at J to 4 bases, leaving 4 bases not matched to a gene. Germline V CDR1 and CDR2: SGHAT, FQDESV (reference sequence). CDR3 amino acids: CASRRDRGYNEQFF. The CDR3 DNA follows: TGTGCCAGCCGCCGGGACAGGGGGTACAATGAGCAGTTCTTC.

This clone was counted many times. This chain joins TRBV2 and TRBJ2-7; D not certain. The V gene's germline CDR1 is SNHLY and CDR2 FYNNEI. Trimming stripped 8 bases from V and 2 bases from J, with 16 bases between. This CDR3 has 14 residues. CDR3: CASLFAAGPYEQYF. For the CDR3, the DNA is TGTGCCAGCCTTTTTGCGGCAGGCCCCTACGAGCAGTACTTC.

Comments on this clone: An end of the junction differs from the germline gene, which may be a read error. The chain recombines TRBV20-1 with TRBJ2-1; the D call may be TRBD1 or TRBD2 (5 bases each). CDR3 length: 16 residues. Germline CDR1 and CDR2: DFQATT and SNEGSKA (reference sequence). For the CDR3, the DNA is TGCAGTGCTAGAGATAGACAGAGGGGTCTTTACAATGAGAAGTTCTTC. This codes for CSARDRQRGLYNEKFF.

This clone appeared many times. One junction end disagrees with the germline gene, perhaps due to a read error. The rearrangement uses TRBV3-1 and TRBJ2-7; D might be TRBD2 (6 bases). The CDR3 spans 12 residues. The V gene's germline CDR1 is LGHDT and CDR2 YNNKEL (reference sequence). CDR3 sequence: CASSRTSGFHSF. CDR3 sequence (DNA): TGTGCCAGCAGCCGCACCAGCGGGTTCCACTCCTTC.

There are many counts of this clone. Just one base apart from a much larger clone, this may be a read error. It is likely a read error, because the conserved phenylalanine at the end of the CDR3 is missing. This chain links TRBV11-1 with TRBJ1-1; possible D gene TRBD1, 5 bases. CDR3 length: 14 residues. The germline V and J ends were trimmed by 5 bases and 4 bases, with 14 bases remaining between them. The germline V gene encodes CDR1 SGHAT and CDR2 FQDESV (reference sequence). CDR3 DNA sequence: TGTGCCAGCAGCCCCCCCCCAGGGACCACTGAAGCTTTCTCT. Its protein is CASSPPPGTTEAFS.

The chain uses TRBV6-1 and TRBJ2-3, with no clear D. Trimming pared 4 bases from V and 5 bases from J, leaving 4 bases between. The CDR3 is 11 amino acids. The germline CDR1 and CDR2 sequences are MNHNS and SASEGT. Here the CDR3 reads CASSGKDTQYF. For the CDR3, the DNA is TGTGCCAGCAGTGGAAAAGATACGCAGTATTTT.

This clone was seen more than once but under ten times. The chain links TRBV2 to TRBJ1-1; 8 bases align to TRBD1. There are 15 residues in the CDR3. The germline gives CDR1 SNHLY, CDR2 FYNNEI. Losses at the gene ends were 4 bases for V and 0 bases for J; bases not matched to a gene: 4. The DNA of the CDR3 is TGTGCCAGCAGTGCCCGGACAGGGATGAACACTGAAGCTTTCTTT. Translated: CASSARTGMNTEAFF.

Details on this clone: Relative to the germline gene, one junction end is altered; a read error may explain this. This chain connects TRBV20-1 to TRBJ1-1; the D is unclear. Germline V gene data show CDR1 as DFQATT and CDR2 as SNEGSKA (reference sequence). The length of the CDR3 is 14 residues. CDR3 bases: TGCAGTGCTAGATATCGAGTGGCGAACACTGAATCTTTCTTT. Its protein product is CSARYRVANTESFF.

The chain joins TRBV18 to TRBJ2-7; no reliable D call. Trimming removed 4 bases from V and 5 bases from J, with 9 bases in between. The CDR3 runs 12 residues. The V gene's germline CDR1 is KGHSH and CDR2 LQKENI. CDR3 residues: CASSHAADEQYF. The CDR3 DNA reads TGTGCCAGCTCACATGCAGCCGACGAGCAGTACTTC. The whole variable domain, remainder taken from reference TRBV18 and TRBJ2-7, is NAGVMQNPRHLVRRRGQEARLRCSPMKGHSHVYWYRQLPEEGLKFMVYLQKENIIDESGMPKERFSAEFPKEGPSILRIQQVVRGDSAAYFCASSHAADEQYFGPGTRLTVT.

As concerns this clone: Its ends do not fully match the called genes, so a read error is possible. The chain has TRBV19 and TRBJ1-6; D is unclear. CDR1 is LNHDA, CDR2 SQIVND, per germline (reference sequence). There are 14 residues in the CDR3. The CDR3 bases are TGTGCCAGTAATTCAGACGGGAATAATTCACCTCTCCACTTT. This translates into CASNSDGNNSPLHF.

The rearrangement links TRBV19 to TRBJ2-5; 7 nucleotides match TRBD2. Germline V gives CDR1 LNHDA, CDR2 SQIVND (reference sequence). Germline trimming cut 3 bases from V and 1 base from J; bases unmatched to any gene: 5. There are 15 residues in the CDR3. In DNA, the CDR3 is TGTGCCAGTAGTATTGTGGGGGGGTTCCAAGAGACCCAGTACTTC. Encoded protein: CASSIVGGFQETQYF.

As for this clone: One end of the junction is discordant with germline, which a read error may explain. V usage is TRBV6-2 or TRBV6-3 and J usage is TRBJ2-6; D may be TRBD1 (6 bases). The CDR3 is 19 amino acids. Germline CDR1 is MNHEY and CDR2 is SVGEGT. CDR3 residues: CASSPRQAALNSVANVLTF. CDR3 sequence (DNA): TGTGCCAGCAGTCCCAGACAGGCGGCCCTAAACTCTGTGGCCAACGTCCTGACTTTC.

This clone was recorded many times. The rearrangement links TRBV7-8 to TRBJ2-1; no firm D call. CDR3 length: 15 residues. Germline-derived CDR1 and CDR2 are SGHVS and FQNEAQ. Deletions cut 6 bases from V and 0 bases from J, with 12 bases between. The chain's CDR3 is CASRTHGSSYNEQFF. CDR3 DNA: TGTGCCAGCAGGACCCACGGAAGCTCCTACAATGAGCAGTTCTTC.

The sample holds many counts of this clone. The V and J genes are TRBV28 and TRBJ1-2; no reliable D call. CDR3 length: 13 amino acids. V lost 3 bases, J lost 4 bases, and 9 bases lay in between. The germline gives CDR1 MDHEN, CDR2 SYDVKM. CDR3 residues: CASSLGASYGYTF. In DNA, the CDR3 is TGTGCCAGCAGTTTGGGCGCATCCTATGGCTACACCTTC.

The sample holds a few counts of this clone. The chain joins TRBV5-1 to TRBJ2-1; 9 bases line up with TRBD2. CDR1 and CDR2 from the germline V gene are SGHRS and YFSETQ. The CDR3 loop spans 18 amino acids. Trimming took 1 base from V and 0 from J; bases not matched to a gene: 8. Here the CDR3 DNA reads TGCGCCAGCAGCTTGCAACTAGCGGGCGTAGGCTCCTACAATGAGCAGTTCTTC. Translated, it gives CASSLQLAGVGSYNEQFF.

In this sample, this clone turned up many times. The CDR3 region is CAWTGTYTGELFF. DNA for the CDR3: TGTGCCTGGACCGGGACTTACACCGGGGAGCTGTTTTTT. J is TRBJ2-2 and V is TRBV30, with D possibly being TRBD2 (6 bases). Germline V gene sequence: CDR1 GTSNPN, CDR2 SVGIG (reference sequence). The V end lost 4 bases, the J end lost 3 bases, and 9 bases lay between the germline ends. CDR3 length equals 13 residues. The whole variable domain, remainder taken from reference TRBV30 and TRBJ2-2, is SQTIHQWPATLVQPVGSPLSLECTVEGTSNPNLYWYRQAAGRGLQLLFYSVGIGQISSEVPQNLSASRPQDRQFILSSKKLLLSDSGFYLCAWTGTYTGELFFGEGSRLTVL.

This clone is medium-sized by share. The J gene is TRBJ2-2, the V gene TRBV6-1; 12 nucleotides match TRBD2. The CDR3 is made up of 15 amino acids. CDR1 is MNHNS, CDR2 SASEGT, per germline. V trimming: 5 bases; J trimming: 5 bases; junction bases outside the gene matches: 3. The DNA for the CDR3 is TGTGCCAGCAGTAGTCTAGCGGGAGGGACCGGGGAGCTGTTTTTT. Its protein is CASSSLAGGTGELFF.

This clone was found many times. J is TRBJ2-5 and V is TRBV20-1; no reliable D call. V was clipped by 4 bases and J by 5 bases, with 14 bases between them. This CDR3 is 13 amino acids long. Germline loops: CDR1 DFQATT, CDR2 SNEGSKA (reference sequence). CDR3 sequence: CSAKPGSRETQYF. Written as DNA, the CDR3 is TGCAGTGCTAAGCCCGGGTCGCGGGAGACCCAGTACTTC.

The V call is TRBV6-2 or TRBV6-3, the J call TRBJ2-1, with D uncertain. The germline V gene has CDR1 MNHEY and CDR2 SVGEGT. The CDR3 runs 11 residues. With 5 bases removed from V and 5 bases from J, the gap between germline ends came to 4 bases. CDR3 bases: TGTGCCAGCAGTATTAACAATGAGCAGTTCTTC. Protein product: CASSINNEQFF.

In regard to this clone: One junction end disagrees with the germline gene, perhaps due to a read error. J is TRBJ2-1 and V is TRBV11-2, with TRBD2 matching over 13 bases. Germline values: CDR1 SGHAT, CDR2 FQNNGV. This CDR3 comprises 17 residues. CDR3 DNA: TGTGCCATCAGCTCCCCCACGACTAGCGGGAGGTCCAATGAGCAGTTCTTC. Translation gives CAISSPTTSGRSNEQFF.

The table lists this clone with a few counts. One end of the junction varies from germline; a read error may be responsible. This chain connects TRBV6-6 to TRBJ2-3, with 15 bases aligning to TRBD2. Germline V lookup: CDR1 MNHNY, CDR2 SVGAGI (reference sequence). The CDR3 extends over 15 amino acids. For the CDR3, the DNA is TGTGCCAGCAGTTACGGGACTAGCGGGAGGTATACTCAGTATTTT. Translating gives CASSYGTSGRYTQYF.

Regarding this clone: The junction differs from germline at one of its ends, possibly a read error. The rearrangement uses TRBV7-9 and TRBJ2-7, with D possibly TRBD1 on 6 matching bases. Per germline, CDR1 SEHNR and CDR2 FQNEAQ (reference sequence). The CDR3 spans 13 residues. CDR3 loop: CASSTQGLYEQDF. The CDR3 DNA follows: TGTGCCAGCAGCACACAGGGTCTCTACGAGCAGGACTTC.

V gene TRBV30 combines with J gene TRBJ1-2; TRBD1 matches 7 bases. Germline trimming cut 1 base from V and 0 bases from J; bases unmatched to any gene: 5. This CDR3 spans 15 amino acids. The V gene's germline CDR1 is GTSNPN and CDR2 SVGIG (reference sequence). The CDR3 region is CAWSEPRGANYGYTF. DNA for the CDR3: TGTGCCTGGAGTGAACCCAGGGGGGCTAACTATGGCTACACCTTC.

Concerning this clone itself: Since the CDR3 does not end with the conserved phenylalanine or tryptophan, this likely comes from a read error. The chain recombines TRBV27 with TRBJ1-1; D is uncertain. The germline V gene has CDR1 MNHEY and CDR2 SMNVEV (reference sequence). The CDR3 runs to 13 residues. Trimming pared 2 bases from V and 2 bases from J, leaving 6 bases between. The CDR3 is CASSLRGNTEAFL. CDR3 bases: TGTGCCAGCAGTTTACGGGGAAACACTGAAGCTTTCCTT.